The sequence of this T cell receptor (beta chain) was determined in a study of high-grade serous ovarian cancer treatment subgroups. About the research overall: Mean per sample: about 14,000 reads, more than 6,500 unique TCR beta rearrangements.

The assay was immunoSEQ multiplex PCR, and TCRdb's table has in-frame clones only and misses some. This table holds more than 35,000 clones, over 60% found once. About this clone itself: The antigen is not known.

Germline CDR1 is GTSNPN and CDR2 is SVGIG (reference sequence). Trimming removed 0 bases at V and 4 bases at J, with 7 bases between. The CDR3 totals 14 residues. Tumor samples were taken before definitive surgery or chemotherapy. Findings of the study overall: Without spatial data, bulk sequencing limits insight into HGSC tumor diversity. CDR1 and CDR2 were left unanalyzed; analyses focused on CDR3. Repertoire similarity ranged roughly 0.095 to 0.79 between tumors of one patient.

Sample: tumor tissue. This sequence originates from a human donor with high-grade serous ovarian cancer. The V and J genes are TRBV30 and TRBJ1-6; D uncertain. Written as DNA, the CDR3 is TGTGCCTGGAGTGTAAGGGAATATAATTCACCCCTCCACTTT. This codes for CAWSVREYNSPLHF.